The 14 T cell receptor beta chains below come from one sample, sequenced in a study of T cells in Graves' hyperthyroidism and ophthalmopathy. Authors of the study amplified TCR beta CDR3 regions from RNA transcripts. An initial round of RT-PCR targeting the TCR CDR3 relied on the HTBI primer set. Via MiXCR, TCRdb re-called the multiplex PCR reads, giving one row per CDR3 protein. The data contain a few hundred thousand distinct CDR3 sequences, about 14% of them singletons. Sequenced sample: blood. Receptors originate from a young woman with Graves' ophthalmopathy.

This clonotype was seen ten or more times. The rearrangement uses TRBV11-2 and TRBJ2-5; unclear D gene. Trimming cost V 4 bases and J 5 bases, with 8 bases left between them. Per germline, CDR1 SGHAT and CDR2 FQNNGV. This CDR3 is built from 12 residues. CDR3 DNA sequence: TGTGCCAGCAGCTATAGCTGGGAGACCCAGTACTTC. Encoded protein: CASSYSWETQYF.

A few counts support this clonotype. The junction does not match germline at one end; this may be a read error. The gene calls are TRBV2 and TRBJ1-1; TRBD1 might be the D (6 bases). This CDR3 contains 13 residues. The germline V gene has CDR1 SNHLY and CDR2 FYNNEI. CDR3 region: CACSQGRNTEAFF. The CDR3 DNA follows: TGTGCCTGCAGCCAGGGGCGGAACACTGAAGCTTTCTTT.

This clonotype has a count of ten or more. The genes are TRBV10-3 and TRBJ1-4; possibly TRBD1 for D (5 bases). CDR1 ENHRY and CDR2 SYGVKD come from the germline V gene. CDR3 length: 13 residues. V gave up 2 bases and J gave up 8 bases, with 9 bases separating them. CDR3 coding DNA: TGTGCCATCAGTGAGGCCGGGACCGAAAAACTGTTTTTT. This encodes CAISEAGTEKLFF.

This clonotype was seen ten or more times. The chain employs TRBV9 and TRBJ2-7; TRBD2 agrees at 11 bases. The CDR3 totals 16 residues. Germline assignment: CDR1 SGDLS and CDR2 YYNGEE. The trim removed 0 bases at V and 5 bases at J, leaving 7 bases unmatched. The CDR3 sequence: CASSVAASGGRDEQYF. The CDR3 DNA is TGTGCCAGCAGCGTAGCAGCTAGCGGGGGGAGAGACGAGCAGTACTTC.

This clonotype was picked up many times. The rearrangement joins TRBV19 to TRBJ2-3, with 7 nucleotides matching TRBD1. This CDR3 region has 14 residues. Per the germline V gene, CDR1 is LNHDA and CDR2 is SQIVND (reference sequence). Trimming at V came to 9 bases and at J to 3 bases, leaving 9 bases not matched to a gene. The CDR3 region is CASTRDRATDTQYF. The CDR3 nucleotides read TGTGCCAGCACCCGAGACAGGGCGACAGATACGCAGTATTTT.

This clonotype showed up many times. At one end, the junction sequence differs from germline, possibly due to a read error. The chain combines TRBV12-3 or TRBV12-4 with TRBJ2-1, with TRBD2 matching over 11 bases. The CDR3 is made up of 17 amino acids. The CDR3 here is CANSFFLAGGRDGEQFF. CDR3 in DNA: TGTGCCAACAGTTTTTTTCTAGCGGGGGGACGAGACGGTGAGCAGTTCTTC.

The gene calls are TRBV5-5 and TRBJ2-6; D not certain. Trimming left V 0 bases short and J 0 bases short, with 7 bases between. Germline V CDR1 and CDR2: SGHKS, YYEKEE (reference sequence). This CDR3 is built from 16 residues. The CDR3 here is CASSLVSSSGANVLTF. For the CDR3, the DNA is TGTGCCAGCAGCTTGGTCTCTAGCTCTGGGGCCAACGTCCTGACTTTC.

The rearrangement links TRBV9 to TRBJ1-3; D gene unclear. V dropped 3 bases and J dropped 1 base, with 14 bases sitting between them. The CDR3 spans 16 residues. Germline V CDR1 and CDR2: SGDLS, YYNGEE. CDR3 protein: CASSALTEVSGNTIYF. DNA of the CDR3: TGTGCCAGCAGCGCATTGACGGAGGTATCTGGAAACACCATATATTTT.

A word on this clonotype: A read error may produce the germline difference seen at one junction end. The chain employs TRBV7-6 and TRBJ2-5; 11 bases match TRBD2. Germline CDR1 reads SGHVS; CDR2 reads FNYEAQ. This CDR3 spans 17 amino acids. The CDR3 DNA reads TGTGCCAGCAGCTTAGGGATAGCGGGGGGGCTACAGGAGACCCAGCACTTC. Protein product: CASSLGIAGGLQETQHF. The full variable domain, its missing parts supplied by reference TRBV7-6 and TRBJ2-5, is GAGVSQSPRYKVTKRGQDVALRCDPISGHVSLYWYRQALGQGPEFLTYFNYEAQQDKSGLPNDRFSAERPEGSISTLTIQRTEQRDSAMYRCASSLGIAGGLQETQHFGPGTRLLVL.

This clonotype was found many times. This sequence joins TRBV6-1 and TRBJ2-7, with no clear D. V was trimmed by 0 bases and J by 6 bases, leaving 9 bases between them. Germline lookup yields CDR1 MNHNS and CDR2 SASEGT. CDR3 size: 13 residues. CDR3 bases: TGTGCCAGCAGTGAAGCGCGAATTAGCGAGCAGTACTTC. Translating it yields CASSEARISEQYF.

Of note for this clonotype: The germline gene is not matched at one end of the junction; a read error may be the cause. This chain joins TRBV5-5 and TRBJ2-7; 9 bases match TRBD1. The CDR3 totals 14 residues. Per germline, CDR1 SGHKS and CDR2 YYEKEE (reference sequence). CDR3 nucleotides: TGTGCCGGCAGCTTACAGGGGGCTTACTACGAGCAGTACTTC. This sequence encodes CAGSLQGAYYEQYF.

This clonotype occurred many times. This chain uses TRBV19 with TRBJ1-1; no reliable D call. Trimming took 3 bases from V and 0 from J, leaving 14 bases between them. Germline V gene lookup returns CDR1 LNHDA and CDR2 SQIVND (reference sequence). The CDR3 covers 16 residues. CDR3 nucleotide sequence: TGTGCCAGTAGTATTCCACTAGGCTCGCTGAACACTGAAGCTTTCTTT. Translated, it gives CASSIPLGSLNTEAFF.

This clonotype showed up many times. This chain links TRBV2 with TRBJ2-7; D remains ambiguous. CDR3 length: 15 amino acids. Per the germline V gene, CDR1 is SNHLY and CDR2 is FYNNEI. The V and J ends lost 1 base and 4 bases respectively, with 14 bases between them. The CDR3 region has the DNA TGTGCCAGCAGTGAAGAGTCACCTACGCTTTACGAGCAGTACTTC. This translates into CASSEESPTLYEQYF.

This clonotype was seen only a few times. This chain connects TRBV19 to TRBJ1-6; D not resolved. Germline V gives CDR1 LNHDA, CDR2 SQIVND (reference sequence). The V end lost 4 bases, the J end lost 9 bases, and 13 bases lay between the germline ends. The CDR3 contains 14 residues. The CDR3 bases are TGTGCCAGTAGTAACCAAGAGGCCCGTTCACCCCTCCACTTT. Its protein is CASSNQEARSPLHF.